This is a list of T cell receptor beta chains from one sample in a study of CD8 T cells in ankylosing spondylitis. TCRdb passed the 5' RACE reads through MiXCR, listing each CDR3 protein once. The sample yields 380,000 or so distinct CDR3 sequences, 20% to 25% seen once. The specimen sequenced was blood, either unsorted or a sorted T cell fraction (not recorded which). All receptors derive from a male donor with ankylosing spondylitis or in good health (not recorded which). The CDR3 runs from the conserved cysteine through the conserved F or W. A D gene is named only where the DNA matches it firmly. For some rows the clone size is stated as once, few or many, or as a class when expanded; others skip it.

CASRLSMNTEAFF | . | . | TRBJ1-1 | TRBV19
CASSPGLSPLHF | . | . | TRBJ1-6 | TRBV4-1
CSAGGQRHGEKLFF | . | . | TRBJ1-4 | TRBV20-1
CSVGGTGIYNEQFF | TRBD1 | . | TRBJ2-1 | TRBV29-1
CASSLRPGTDTQYF | . | few | TRBJ2-3 | TRBV14
CASSLTPVMIAGASTDTQYF | TRBD2 | . | TRBJ2-3 | TRBV11-1
CASSFGANTGELFF | . | many | TRBJ2-2 | TRBV27
CASSRTGGRTGELFF | TRBD1 | . | TRBJ2-2 | TRBV7-9
CATSRRIGDRPYEQYF | TRBD1 | . | TRBJ2-7 | TRBV15
CASANLLYEQYF | . | . | TRBJ2-7 | TRBV11-2
CASSDPTF | . | once | TRBJ1-2 | TRBV21-1
CASSPGETSYYNEQFF | . | many | TRBJ2-1 | TRBV12-3/TRBV12-4
CASSLNRDYYEQYF | . | . | TRBJ2-7 | TRBV27
CASSPFGGADTQYF | TRBD2 | few | TRBJ2-3 | TRBV4-1
CASSPTSGGYYEQYF | TRBD2 | . | TRBJ2-7 | TRBV7-9
CASMGRSSYEQYF | . | few | TRBJ2-7 | TRBV7-8
CASSPSGLAGGEQYF | TRBD2 | many | TRBJ2-7 | TRBV12-3/TRBV12-4
CASSWTGTLSYEQYF | TRBD1 | . | TRBJ2-7 | TRBV5-5
CASSVATGARYEQYF | TRBD1 | . | TRBJ2-7 | TRBV9
CASLTALETQYF | . | . | TRBJ2-5 | TRBV2
CASSLMNSYEQYF | . | . | TRBJ2-7 | TRBV12-3/TRBV12-4
CASSFRQGLAKNIQYF | TRBD1 | . | TRBJ2-4 | TRBV6-4
CASSSRLPAGGKETQYF | TRBD2 | . | TRBJ2-5 | TRBV27
CASTNPLSGGTRLEETQYF | TRBD2 | . | TRBJ2-5 | TRBV10-1
CSVEGTTYGYTF | . | . | TRBJ1-2 | TRBV29-1
CASSFGGSYEQYF | . | many | TRBJ2-7 | TRBV12-3/TRBV12-4
CATSDFRDTGELFF | . | . | TRBJ2-2 | TRBV24-1